This note documents a single T cell receptor (beta chain) sequence. Antigen: not known. The V segment lost 5 bases and the J segment 2 bases; nucleotides outside the gene matches: 3. Germline assignment: CDR1 MNHEY and CDR2 SVGAGI. CDR3 length equals 14 residues. This record belongs to a study of cytomegalovirus exposure and HLA in healthy donors. The PCR ran on 60 Vbeta and 13 Jbeta primers. Profiling relied on immunoSEQ multiplex PCR, and the TCRdb table lists in-frame clones only, not all of them. The profile shows 85,000 to 130,000 clones, 71% of them singletons. The study's findings and limits: An analysis was carried out at a later point. It showed that HLA-associated TCR beta chains were more clonally expanded than equally common non-associated chains. 16,951 TCR beta sequences were associated with HLA alleles at 0.05 false discovery rate in a later analysis. The classifier reportedly diagnosed cytomegalovirus status with high specificity and sensitivity.

As for the donors, each was a healthy bone marrow donor. The TCR comes from a female donor in good health and CMV-seronegative. Sequenced material: PBMCs. This rearrangement joins TRBV6-5 to TRBJ2-1, with 7 nucleotides matching TRBD1. CDR3 protein: CASSRQGPYNEQFF. CDR3 nucleotide sequence: TGTGCCAGCAGTCGACAGGGACCCTACAATGAGCAGTTCTTC.